This paragraph reports one T cell receptor beta chain. These data originate in a study of control samples from healthy donors and cancer patients. The ends were cut back, 2 bases at V and 0 bases at J, with 4 bases in the middle. The germline gives CDR1 MNHEY, CDR2 SMNVEV (reference sequence). CDR3 length equals 13 residues. TCRdb's table, derived via immunoSEQ multiplex PCR, lists solely in-frame clones and lacks some. In the table there are about 36,000 clones, 80% to 95% of which are singletons. The chain couples TRBV27 to TRBJ1-1, with unresolved D. The clonotype originates from a man between 35 and 55 years old with colorectal cancer. Sequencing input: PBMCs. The DNA of the CDR3 is TGTGCCAGCAGTTTACACATGAACACTGAAGCTTTCTTT. Residues: CASSLHMNTEAFF.